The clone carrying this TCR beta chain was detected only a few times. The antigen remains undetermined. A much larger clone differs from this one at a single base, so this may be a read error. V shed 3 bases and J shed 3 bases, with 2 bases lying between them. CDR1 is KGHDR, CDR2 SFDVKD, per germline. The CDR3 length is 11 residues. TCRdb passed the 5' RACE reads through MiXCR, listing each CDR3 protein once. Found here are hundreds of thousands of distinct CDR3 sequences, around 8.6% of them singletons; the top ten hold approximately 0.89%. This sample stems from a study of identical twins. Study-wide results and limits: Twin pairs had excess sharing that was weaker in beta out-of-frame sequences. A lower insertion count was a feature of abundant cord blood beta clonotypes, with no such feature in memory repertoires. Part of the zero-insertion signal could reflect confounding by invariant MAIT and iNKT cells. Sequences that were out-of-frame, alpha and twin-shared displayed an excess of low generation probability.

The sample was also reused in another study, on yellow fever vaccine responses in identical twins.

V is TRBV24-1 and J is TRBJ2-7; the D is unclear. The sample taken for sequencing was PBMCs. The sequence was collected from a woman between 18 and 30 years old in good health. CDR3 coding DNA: TGTGCCACCAGTGATGTCTACGAGCAGTACTTC. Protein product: CATSDVYEQYF.